One sample yielded the 13 T cell receptor beta chains listed below, sequenced in a study of tumor-infiltrating lymphocytes in primary liver carcinoma. Extraction also yielded germline DNA, while blood RNA was obtained from unsorted whole blood. cDNA specific to TCR beta was made from 500 ng of total RNA, with a constant-region primer employed for priming. Each TCR beta library was derived from three nested multiplex PCR rounds that employed slightly modified ARM-PCR. It was with TRBV1-TRBV30 forward primers and a C-beta reverse primer that the first two PCR rounds were run, at about 10 cycles each. TCRdb ran MiXCR on the multiplex PCR reads and lists one entry per CDR3 protein. The data contain about 180,000 distinct CDR3 sequences, about 55% of them singletons. The sequenced sample consisted of peripheral blood. The receptor set was obtained from a middle-aged man with primary liver carcinoma and hepatitis B virus infection.

For this clonotype: Its ends do not fully match the called genes, so a read error is possible. This sequence joins TRBV12-3 or TRBV12-4 and TRBJ2-1; 8 bases are shared with TRBD2. CDR3 size: 14 residues. The CDR3 coding sequence is TGTGCCAGCAGCTTAGGGACTAGGAGTAATGAGCAGTTCTTC. Residues: CASSLGTRSNEQFF.

Comment on this clonotype: A read error is possible here, since a much larger clone lies one base away. The chain couples TRBV11-2 to TRBJ2-3; the D gene is possibly TRBD2 (5 bases). The CDR3 contains 13 residues. Germline V lookup: CDR1 SGHAT, CDR2 FQNNGV. The CDR3 sequence is CVSSLGWRDTQYF. CDR3 nucleotide sequence: TGTGTCAGCAGCTTAGGATGGAGGGATACGCAGTATTTT.

The chain joins TRBV30 to TRBJ1-4; 8 nucleotides align to TRBD1. CDR1 is GTSNPN and CDR2 is SVGIG in the germline V gene (reference sequence). V lost 5 bases, J lost 7 bases, and 9 bases stayed unmatched. The CDR3 extends over 14 amino acids. In DNA, the CDR3 is TGTGCCTGGGGCCGGACAGGGACGAGTGAAAAACTGTTTTTT. Its translation: CAWGRTGTSEKLFF.

This clonotype has ten or more counts. This chain connects TRBV10-2 to TRBJ2-2; D not resolved. Per the germline V gene, CDR1 is WSHSY and CDR2 is SAAADI. V was clipped by 5 bases and J by 5 bases, with 9 bases between them. The CDR3 is 13 amino acids. The DNA for the CDR3 is TGCGCCAGCAGTCAAACGCTTACCGGGGAGCTGTTTTTT. Encoded protein: CASSQTLTGELFF.

V gene TRBV29-1 combines with J gene TRBJ2-1, with 7 bases that match TRBD1. The length of the CDR3 is 12 residues. Looked up from germline, CDR1 is SQVTM and CDR2 is ANQGSEA. V dropped 7 bases and J dropped 3; count of bases not matched to a gene: 3. For the CDR3, the DNA is TGCAGCGCGGGACAGCACTACAATGAGCAGTTCTTC. It translates to CSAGQHYNEQFF.

This clonotype was observed a few times. V and J are TRBV6-5 and TRBJ1-5; perhaps TRBD1 as D (5 bases). The CDR3 sequence is 13 residues long. Per the germline V gene, CDR1 is MNHEY and CDR2 is SVGAGI. Trimming removed 6 bases from V and 7 bases from J, with 13 bases in between. The CDR3 DNA sequence: TGTGCCAGCAGCCAAGGAGGGGTCCAGCCCCAGCATTTT. It encodes CASSQGGVQPQHF.

V gene TRBV6-5 combines with J gene TRBJ2-5; 10 nucleotides match TRBD2. Germline values: CDR1 MNHEY, CDR2 SVGAGI. Trimming cost V 2 bases and J 5 bases; bases outside gene matches: 8. The CDR3 spans 16 residues. The DNA of the CDR3 is TGTGCCAGCAGTTACACTGGGCTAGCGGGAGAGGAGACCCAGTACTTC. Its protein is CASSYTGLAGEETQYF.

The CDR3 sequence: CASSYKEDSYEQYF. CDR3 DNA: TGTGCCAGCAGTTATAAGGAGGACTCCTACGAGCAGTACTTC. The rearrangement uses TRBV6-6 and TRBJ2-7; D is possibly TRBD2 (5 bases). The V end was cut by 3 bases, the J end by 0 bases, with 9 bases between. This CDR3 has 14 residues. CDR1 MNHNY and CDR2 SVGAGI come from the germline V gene (reference sequence).

About this clonotype itself: This could be a read error, since a much larger clone is one nucleotide away. The V and J genes are TRBV4-1 and TRBJ2-5, with 9 bases identical to TRBD2. Trimming removed 4 bases from V and 4 bases from J; junction bases left unmatched: 10. The CDR3 loop spans 16 amino acids. The germline gives CDR1 MGHRA, CDR2 YSYEKL. CDR3 DNA sequence: TGCGCCAGCAGCCTCTCTGGCGGGAGGGCCGGAGAGACCCAGTACTTC. Amino acid sequence: CASSLSGGRAGETQYF.

V gene TRBV10-3 combines with J gene TRBJ1-4; no reliable D call. The CDR3 runs to 14 residues. Trimming removed 3 bases at V and 7 bases at J, with 12 bases between. CDR1 and CDR2 from the germline V gene are ENHRY and SYGVKD. CDR3 in DNA: TGTGCCATCAGTGATTCTGGGCAGGTTGAAAAACTGTTTTTT. Residues: CAISDSGQVEKLFF.

Concerning this clonotype: A junction boundary mismatches the germline segment, possibly from a read error. The chain couples TRBV6-5 to TRBJ2-3; D gene unclear. Germline CDR1 MNHEY, CDR2 SVGAGI. The CDR3 extends over 14 amino acids. The CDR3 DNA reads as TGTACCAGCAGTTTCGGACGAAGCACAGATACGCAGTATTTT. Its protein is CTSSFGRSTDTQYF.

This chain links TRBV14 with TRBJ2-1; 11 bases fit TRBD2. V shed 5 bases, J shed 3 bases, and the junction held 6 bases outside the gene matches. Germline V gives CDR1 SGHDN, CDR2 FVKESK. The CDR3 has 16 amino acids. CDR3 loop: CASSSLTSGIYNEQFF. In DNA form, the CDR3 reads TGTGCCAGCAGCTCCCTGACTAGCGGGATCTACAATGAGCAGTTCTTC.

Notes on this clonotype: Given the absence of the conserved phenylalanine or tryptophan at the CDR3 end, a read error is likely. The chain carries TRBV11-1 and TRBJ2-5; 7 positions agree with TRBD2. Germline-derived CDR1 and CDR2 are SGHAT and FQDESV (reference sequence). With V trimmed by 3 bases and J by 5 bases, 6 bases remained unmatched. The CDR3 has 14 amino acids. The CDR3 bases are TGTGCCAGCAGCTTGAGGCCGGGAGGCGAGACCCAGTACATC. It encodes CASSLRPGGETQYI.